Here is one T cell receptor beta chain with its context. CDR1 and CDR2 (germline): DFQATT, SNEGSKA (reference sequence). CDR3 length equals 11 residues. V dropped 2 bases and J dropped 8 bases, with 9 bases sitting between them. This sample was taken from a study of blood T cell repertoires in COVID-19. Study-level information: Samples representing acute and convalescent COVID-19 were sourced from the United States, Italy and Spain. T cells, B-cell-depleted T cells, or PBMCs provided the cDNA or gDNA that served as material.

Original processing notes: Reference gene primer amplification gave estimated nucleated cell counts. Some clones are missing from TCRdb's copy, which holds only in-frame ones; the method was immunoSEQ multiplex PCR. The D gene and trimming were derived from the DNA, and the V and J assignments and clone size from that table. The table includes roughly 150,000 clones, around 83% detected once. The TCR was taken from a woman in her sixties or seventies who had recovered from COVID-19. V and J are TRBV20-1 and TRBJ1-2; TRBD1 might be the D (6 bases). The sequenced sample was peripheral blood. The CDR3 protein is CSARYREGYTF. CDR3 DNA sequence: TGCAGTGCTAGATACAGGGAAGGCTACACCTTC.